The rows below give T cell receptor beta chains drawn from one sample of a study of post-analysis software for immune sequencing data. TCRdb recomputed calls from the PCR reads with MiXCR, one row per CDR3 protein. The sample has about 460,000 distinct CDR3 sequences, approximately 46% seen once. Sequences were obtained from blood. The receptors shown here come from a girl between 5 and 17 years old with multiple sclerosis. CDR3s include the opening cysteine and the closing phenylalanine or tryptophan. D genes are given only for firm matches. Size tells how often a clone was seen (once, few, many) or the class of an expanded clone, and some rows leave it out.

j_call clone_size d_call v_call cdr3_nt cdr3_aa
TRBJ2-1 - TRBD2 TRBV20-1 TGCAGTGGTCACAAAGGACTAGCGGGAAGGAATGAGCAGTTCTTC CSGHKGLAGRNEQFF
TRBJ2-7 - - TRBV9 TGTGCCAGCAGCGTAGGAGGGAGTTCGGGTTACGAGCAGTACTTC CASSVGGSSGYEQYF
TRBJ2-1 - TRBD2 TRBV28 TGTGCCAGCAGTTCCGTCCCGGGACTAGCGGGAGAGGGATACAATGAGCAGTTCTTC CASSSVPGLAGEGYNEQFF
TRBJ1-6 few - TRBV20-1 TGCAGTGCTAGAGAAGCGGGGAGGGTTGAGTCACCCCTCCACTTT CSAREAGRVESPLHF
TRBJ2-7 few - TRBV29-1 TGCAGCGTTGGGTCGGGGGCTTTGAGAGAGCAGTACTTC CSVGSGALREQYF
TRBJ2-7 - - TRBV27 TGTGCCAGCAGTTTAGCGGGACCCCACGAGCAGTACTTC CASSLAGPHEQYF
TRBJ2-3 few - TRBV7-2 TGTGCCAGCAGCTTAAGGGTAGGGGGCACAGATACGCAGTATTTT CASSLRVGGTDTQYF
TRBJ2-1 few - TRBV7-2 TGTGCCAGCAGCTTAGTTGTCAATGAGCAGTTCTTC CASSLVVNEQFF
TRBJ1-4 few - TRBV5-1 TGCGCCAGCAGCCGACTGCAGGGAACGAATGAAAAACTGTTTTTT CASSRLQGTNEKLFF
TRBJ2-5 few - TRBV7-2 TGTGCCAGCAGCTTAGCGCCCGGCAGGGTACAAGAGACCCAGTACTTC CASSLAPGRVQETQYF
TRBJ2-7 - - TRBV5-1 TGCGCCAGCAGCTTGGAACTCGGGAGTCTGCACGAGCAGTACTTC CASSLELGSLHEQYF
TRBJ2-5 few TRBD1 TRBV29-1 TGCAGCGTTAGACAGGGGGAAGAGACCCAGTACTTC CSVRQGEETQYF
TRBJ2-3 few - TRBV6-5 TGTGCCAGCACCCAATCAGTCAGCACAGATACGCAGTATTTT CASTQSVSTDTQYF
TRBJ2-4 few - TRBV20-1 TGCAGTGCTAGAGAGGGCCGACCCTTGGCCAAAAACATTCAGTACTTC CSAREGRPLAKNIQYF
TRBJ1-5 few - TRBV7-9 TGTGCCAGCAGCTCGGGACCGTACAATCAGCCCCAGCATTTT CASSSGPYNQPQHF
TRBJ2-5 - TRBD2 TRBV20-1 TGCAGTGCTTCTCTAGCGGGAGGGGCCCGGGAGACCCAGTACTTC CSASLAGGARETQYF
TRBJ2-5 - TRBD2 TRBV7-9 TGTGCCAGCGGCGGGAGTTGGGAGACCCAGTACTTC CASGGSWETQYF
TRBJ2-7 few TRBD1 TRBV6-1 TGTGCCAGCAGTGAAGGAGTCGGGGGGACAGGGGTTTACGAGCAGTACTTC CASSEGVGGTGVYEQYF
TRBJ2-1 - - TRBV25-1 TGTGCCACCAGGACAGCCCACAATGAGCAGTTCTTC CATRTAHNEQFF
TRBJ2-7 few - TRBV5-5 TGTGCCAGCAGCTTGGAACGGGGAGCCTACGAGCAGTACTTC CASSLERGAYEQYF
TRBJ2-7 - TRBD2 TRBV20-1 TGCAGTGCTAGAGACGGGACTAGTGATCTTTACGAGCAGTACTTC CSARDGTSDLYEQYF
TRBJ2-7 - TRBD2 TRBV11-2 TGTGCCAGCAGCTTAGATCCGGGGCGGGAGGGGTCCTACGAGCAGTACTTC CASSLDPGREGSYEQYF
TRBJ2-1 - - TRBV18 TGTGCCAGCTCACGGACCGGACAGAAGAATTACAATGAGCAGTTCTTC CASSRTGQKNYNEQFF
TRBJ2-1 - - TRBV28 TGTGCCAGCAGGCAGGACCTCTACAATGAGCAGTTCTTC CASRQDLYNEQFF
TRBJ2-1 - - TRBV6-6 TGTGCCAGCAGTTCTAGGGCCGGCTGGAATGAGCAGTTCTTC CASSSRAGWNEQFF
TRBJ2-1 - - TRBV12-3/TRBV12-4 TGTGCCAGCAGTTTAGTAATAGGACCGAACTACAATGAGCAGTTCTTC CASSLVIGPNYNEQFF
TRBJ2-5 few TRBD2 TRBV28 TGTGCCAGCAGTTCTCTAGCGGGCCGTCAAGAGACCCAGTACTTC CASSSLAGRQETQYF
TRBJ2-1 - TRBD2 TRBV3-1 TGTGCCAGCAGCCAAGATAGCGGGAACGGGAATGAGCAGTTCTTC CASSQDSGNGNEQFF